The 9 T cell receptor beta chains reported below all come from one sample, sequenced in a study of cytomegalovirus exposure and HLA in healthy donors. The protocol was immunoSEQ multiplex PCR, while the TCRdb copy is restricted to in-frame clones and leaves out a portion. Seen here are some 140,000 clones, 80% to 90% observed once, and the top ten hold more than 1.4%. Material for sequencing was PBMCs. These receptors were taken from a woman in her twenties or thirties in good health and CMV-seronegative.

This chain connects TRBV27 to TRBJ1-1; D might be TRBD1 (5 bases). V lost 10 bases, J lost 4 bases, and 19 bases lay in between. The V gene's germline CDR1 is MNHEY and CDR2 SMNVEV (reference sequence). CDR3 length equals 14 residues. The CDR3 reads CATTEVGGSTEAFF. The DNA for the CDR3 is TGTGCCACCACTGAAGTGGGGGGGAGCACTGAAGCTTTCTTT.

The V gene is TRBV5-1, the J gene TRBJ2-1; D call uncertain. The germline gives CDR1 SGHRS, CDR2 YFSETQ. The V end lost 0 bases, the J end lost 4 bases, and 5 bases lay between the germline ends. The CDR3 has 13 residues. This CDR3 reads CASSLAQYNEQFF. The CDR3 bases are TGCGCCAGCAGCTTGGCCCAATACAATGAGCAGTTCTTC. Complete variable domain (other parts from reference TRBV5-1 and TRBJ2-1): KAGVTQTPRYLIKTRGQQVTLSCSPISGHRSVSWYQQTPGQGLQFLFEYFSETQRNKGNFPGRFSGRQFSNSRSEMNVSTLELGDSALYLCASSLAQYNEQFFGPGTRLTVL.

The V call is TRBV5-1, the J call TRBJ2-6; TRBD1 might be the D (5 bases). The CDR3 covers 15 residues. Germline CDR1 and CDR2: SGHRS and YFSETQ. Deletions cut 4 bases from V and 1 base from J, with 9 bases between. CDR3 protein: CASSPQGSGANVLTF. The CDR3 DNA reads as TGCGCCAGCAGCCCCCAGGGTTCTGGGGCCAACGTCCTGACTTTC.

This rearrangement joins TRBV5-1 to TRBJ1-2; 7 nucleotides align to TRBD1. J gave up 4 bases and V 4 bases, and 19 bases lay outside the gene matches. The CDR3 is 18 amino acids. CDR1 and CDR2 (germline): SGHRS, YFSETQ. CDR3 in amino acids: CASSPDQWTGRLTYGYTF. The CDR3 DNA reads TGCGCCAGCAGCCCGGATCAATGGACAGGTCGCTTAACCTATGGCTACACCTTC. The full variable domain, with the rest looked up from reference TRBV5-1 and TRBJ1-2, is KAGVTQTPRYLIKTRGQQVTLSCSPISGHRSVSWYQQTPGQGLQFLFEYFSETQRNKGNFPGRFSGRQFSNSRSEMNVSTLELGDSALYLCASSPDQWTGRLTYGYTFGSGTRLTVV.

J is TRBJ1-2 and V is TRBV28, with a weak D call TRBD1 (5 bases). Trimming stripped 8 bases from V and 8 bases from J, with 24 bases between. The V gene's germline CDR1 is MDHEN and CDR2 SYDVKM. CDR3 length equals 15 residues. The CDR3 here is CASDSFYRVQVGYTF. The CDR3 nucleotides read TGTGCCAGCGACAGTTTCTATCGGGTTCAGGTGGGCTACACCTTC.

The V gene is TRBV2, the J gene TRBJ1-3; a possible D gene is TRBD1 (6 bases). Germline V lookup: CDR1 SNHLY, CDR2 FYNNEI. This CDR3 contains 14 residues. V shed 6 bases and J shed 2 bases, with 11 bases lying between them. The chain's CDR3 is CASRPTGTGNTIYF. The CDR3 DNA reads TGTGCCAGCAGACCCACAGGGACTGGAAACACCATATATTTT.

The V call is TRBV5-6, the J call TRBJ2-3; TRBD2 aligns across 8 bases. With V trimmed by 2 bases and J by 1 base, 6 bases remained unmatched. This CDR3 comprises 16 residues. The germline CDR1 and CDR2 sequences are SGHDT and YYEEEE. The CDR3 region is CASSFSGTRGTDTQYF. The CDR3 nucleotides are TGTGCCAGCAGCTTTTCCGGGACTAGGGGCACAGATACGCAGTATTTT.

The chain uses TRBV4-1 and TRBJ1-2; D ambiguous. The V gene lost 0 bases and the J gene lost 4 bases, with 9 bases spanning the gap. Germline CDR1 is MGHRA and CDR2 is YSYEKL. The CDR3 covers 14 residues. CDR3: CASSQDQTVYGYTF. The CDR3 DNA is TGCGCCAGCAGCCAAGATCAAACAGTCTATGGCTACACCTTC.

J is TRBJ2-7 and V is TRBV4-2; weak D call: TRBD2 (5 bases). CDR1 is LGHNA and CDR2 is YNFKEQ in the germline V gene. This CDR3 is built from 15 residues. V gave up 1 base and J gave up 7 bases, with 17 bases separating them. The CDR3 loop is CASSQVSSSGGEQYF. The DNA for the CDR3 is TGTGCCAGCAGCCAAGTGAGCAGCAGCGGCGGAGAGCAGTACTTC.